This TCR beta chain emerged from a study of identical twins. Study-level results: Shared out-of-frame alpha sequences (those common to twins) showed excess low generation probability. Zero-insertion analyses could be partly confounded by invariant MAIT and iNKT cells.

Donors uniformly comprised healthy Caucasians. Carrying unique molecular identifiers, the cDNA also gained a universal primer site through template switching. Each CDR3 protein is one row after TCRdb ran MiXCR on the 5' RACE reads. The data show around 450,000 distinct CDR3 sequences, 14% seen once. The CDR3 loop spans 14 amino acids. V was trimmed by 3 bases and J by 0 bases, leaving 8 bases between them. The germline V gene encodes CDR1 DFQATT and CDR2 SNEGSKA (reference sequence). This clonotype turned up a few times. Antigen: not known. The same data also went into a second study, on yellow fever vaccine responses in identical twins.

The V and J genes are TRBV20-1 and TRBJ1-4; D is perhaps TRBD1 (5 bases). Sequencing used CD4+ T cells sorted from blood. This receptor was identified in a young woman in good health. In nucleotides, the CDR3 is TGCAGTGCTAGGGGGGGTGCAACTAATGAAAAACTGTTTTTT. Translation: CSARGGATNEKLFF.